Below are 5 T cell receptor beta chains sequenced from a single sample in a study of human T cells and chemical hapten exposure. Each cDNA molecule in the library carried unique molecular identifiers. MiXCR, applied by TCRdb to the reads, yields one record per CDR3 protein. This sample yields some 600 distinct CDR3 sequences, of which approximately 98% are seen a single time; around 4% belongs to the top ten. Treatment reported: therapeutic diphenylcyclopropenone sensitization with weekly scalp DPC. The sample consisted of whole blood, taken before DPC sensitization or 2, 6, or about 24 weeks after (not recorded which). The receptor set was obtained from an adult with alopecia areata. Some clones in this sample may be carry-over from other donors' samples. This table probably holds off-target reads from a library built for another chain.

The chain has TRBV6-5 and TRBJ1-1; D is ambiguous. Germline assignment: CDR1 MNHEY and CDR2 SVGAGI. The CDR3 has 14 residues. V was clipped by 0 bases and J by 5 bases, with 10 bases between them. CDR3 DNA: TGTGCCAGCAGTTACTCGAACGGGGAGACTGAAGCTTTCTTT. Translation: CASSYSNGETEAFF.

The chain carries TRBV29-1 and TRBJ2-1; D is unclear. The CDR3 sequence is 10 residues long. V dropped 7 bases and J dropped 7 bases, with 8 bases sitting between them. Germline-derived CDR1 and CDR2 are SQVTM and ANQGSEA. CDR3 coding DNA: TGCAGCGCCGCACGGAATGAGCAGTTCTTC. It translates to CSAARNEQFF.

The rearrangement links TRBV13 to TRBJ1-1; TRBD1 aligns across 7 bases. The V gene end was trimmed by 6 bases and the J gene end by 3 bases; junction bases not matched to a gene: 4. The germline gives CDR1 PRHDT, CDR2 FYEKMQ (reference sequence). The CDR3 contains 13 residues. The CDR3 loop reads CASRSTGDTEAFF. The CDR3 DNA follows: TGTGCCAGCAGATCAACAGGGGACACTGAAGCTTTCTTT.

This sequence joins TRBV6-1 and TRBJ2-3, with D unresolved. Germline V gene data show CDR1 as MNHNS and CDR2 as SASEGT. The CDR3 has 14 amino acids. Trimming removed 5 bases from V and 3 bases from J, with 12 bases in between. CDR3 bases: TGTGCCAGCAGTATGAAACCCCGGACAGATACGCAGTATTTT. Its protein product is CASSMKPRTDTQYF.

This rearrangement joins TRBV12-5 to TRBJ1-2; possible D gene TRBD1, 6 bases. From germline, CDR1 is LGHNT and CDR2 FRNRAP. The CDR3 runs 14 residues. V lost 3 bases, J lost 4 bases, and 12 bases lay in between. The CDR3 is CASGFPTGFYGYTF. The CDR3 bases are TGTGCTAGTGGTTTCCCAACAGGGTTCTATGGCTACACCTTC. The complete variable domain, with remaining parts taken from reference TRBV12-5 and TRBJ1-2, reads DARVTQTPRHKVTEMGQEVTMRCQPILGHNTVFWYRQTMMQGLELLAYFRNRAPLDDSGMPKDRFSAEMPDATLATLKIQPSEPRDSAVYFCASGFPTGFYGYTFGSGTRLTVV.